The clone carrying this T cell receptor (beta chain) has a single count. Its antigen is unidentified. These data originate in a study of cytomegalovirus exposure and HLA in healthy donors. Overall study findings and caveats: Specific recognition of CMV antigens was confirmed in vitro for three chains (all CMV-associated).

Generated by immunoSEQ multiplex PCR, the TCRdb table keeps only in-frame clones and is missing some. The sample contains fewer than 200,000 clones, approximately 96% of which appear only once. Separate from the approximately 670-subject first cohort, the approximately 120-subject validation cohort was the one that the donors belonged to. This TCR came from a woman younger than 30 in good health and CMV-seronegative. Sequences were obtained from PBMCs.

CDR3 loop: CASSFGGYGYTF. The CDR3 nucleotides are TGTGCCAGCAGCTTTGGCGGCTATGGCTACACCTTC. The chain carries TRBV7-2 and TRBJ1-2; D not certain. The V and J ends lost 3 bases and 4 bases respectively, with 6 bases between them. Germline CDR1 is SGHTA and CDR2 is FQGNSA. This CDR3 comprises 12 residues.